These 32 T cell receptor beta chains were all obtained from the same sample, sequenced in a study of blood T cells in healthy people across ages. The authors ran a second PCR of 7 to 11 cycles using a sample-barcoded 5' primer and a J-beta primer mix. TCRdb independently ran MiXCR on the 5' RACE reads; one entry per CDR3 protein. The sample lists over 1.5 million distinct CDR3 sequences; approximately 50% were seen once. Sequencing was done on a sample of blood. The receptor source for this set is a woman aged 40 to 50 in good health.

The chain links TRBV5-6 to TRBJ1-5, with 11 bases fitting TRBD1. This CDR3 is 17 amino acids long. V lost 3 bases, J lost 4 bases, and 9 bases stayed unmatched. Germline CDR1 and CDR2: SGHDT and YYEEEE. CDR3 in amino acids: CASSSPGQGVGNQPQHF. The CDR3, as DNA: TGTGCCAGCAGCTCACCGGGACAGGGGGTTGGAAATCAGCCCCAGCATTTT.

This sequence joins TRBV4-1 and TRBJ2-7; tentatively, D is TRBD1 (6 bases). The tail of the sequence fits TRBJ2-5 better, so the J call may be wrong. CDR1 and CDR2 (germline): MGHRA, YSYEKL. The CDR3 extends over 15 amino acids. The CDR3 loop reads CASSQDEGVDETQYF. DNA for the CDR3: TGCGCCAGCAGCCAAGATGAGGGGGTGGATGAGACCCAGTACTTC.

This clonotype occurred a few times. This chain links TRBV18 with TRBJ2-1; D is undetermined. V lost 3 bases, J lost 0 bases, and 12 bases lay in between. Germline V CDR1 and CDR2: KGHSH, LQKENI. This CDR3 comprises 16 residues. DNA for the CDR3: TGTGCCAGCTCACCGCCCGCACAGAACTCCTACAATGAGCAGTTCTTC. Translated, it gives CASSPPAQNSYNEQFF.

This clonotype has a handful of counts. The chain couples TRBV5-1 to TRBJ2-3; TRBD2 matches 7 bases. Germline V lookup: CDR1 SGHRS, CDR2 YFSETQ. The V gene end was trimmed by 0 bases and the J gene end by 3 bases; junction bases not matched to a gene: 7. The length of the CDR3 is 16 residues. CDR3 amino acids: CASSLAGEGATDTQYF. The CDR3 nucleotides read TGCGCCAGCAGCTTGGCCGGGGAGGGCGCTACAGATACGCAGTATTTT.

This chain joins TRBV4-2 and TRBJ1-2; maybe TRBD1 (5 bases). V lost 0 bases and J lost 3, with 11 bases in between. The CDR3 spans 15 residues. The germline V gene has CDR1 LGHNA and CDR2 YNFKEQ. The CDR3 nucleotides read TGTGCCAGCAGCCAAGATGAGGGGTCGTACTATGGCTACACCTTC. This sequence encodes CASSQDEGSYYGYTF.

This chain's CDR3 is CASSQAGRQSTDTQYF. Written as DNA, the CDR3 is TGTGCCAGCAGCCAAGCGGGACGGCAGTCCACAGATACGCAGTATTTT. The rearrangement links TRBV3-1 to TRBJ2-3, with D perhaps matching TRBD1 or TRBD2 (5 bases each). Germline CDR1 LGHDT, CDR2 YNNKEL (reference sequence). This CDR3 region has 16 residues. Trimming took 1 base from V and 2 from J, leaving 13 bases between them.

This chain connects TRBV11-2 to TRBJ1-6; 9 nucleotides align to TRBD1. V lost 3 bases, J lost 8 bases, and 8 bases stayed unmatched. CDR3 length: 16 amino acids. Germline-derived CDR1 and CDR2 are SGHAT and FQNNGV. This chain's CDR3 is CASSFPGTGNHSPLHF. The CDR3 DNA sequence: TGTGCCAGCAGCTTCCCCGGGACAGGGAATCATTCACCCCTCCACTTT.

This chain links TRBV27 with TRBJ2-1; TRBD2 matches at 10 bases. Looked up from germline, CDR1 is MNHEY and CDR2 is SMNVEV (reference sequence). V shed 6 bases and J 3 bases; nucleotides not matched to a gene: 8. There are 16 residues in the CDR3. Here the CDR3 DNA reads TGTGCCAGCAGCCCTGGGACTAGCGAATACTACAATGAGCAGTTCTTC. Residues: CASSPGTSEYYNEQFF.

This clonotype was observed at least ten times. At one of its ends the junction is not consistent with the germline gene, which may arise from a read error. This sequence joins TRBV4-3 and TRBJ2-3; D is uncertain. The CDR3 extends over 13 amino acids. The germline CDR1 and CDR2 sequences are LGHNA and YSLEER. CDR3 region: CASSPQDTDTQYF. CDR3 DNA sequence: TGTGCCAGCAGCCCCCAGGACACAGATACGCAGTATTTT.

This clonotype occurred a few times. V and J are TRBV7-2 and TRBJ2-3; D not certain. Between the trimmed V and J ends, which lost 4 bases and 0 bases, there was a span of 8 bases. Germline values: CDR1 SGHTA, CDR2 FQGNSA. This CDR3 has 14 residues. The CDR3, as DNA: TGTGCCAGCAGCTCGCCAGAAAGCACAGATACGCAGTATTTT. Translating it yields CASSSPESTDTQYF.

V gene TRBV7-2 combines with J gene TRBJ2-7, with D possibly called TRBD1 or TRBD2 (5 bases each). CDR1 is SGHTA, CDR2 FQGNSA, per germline. CDR3 size: 14 residues. The germline V and J ends were trimmed by 5 bases and 5 bases, with 16 bases remaining between them. The CDR3 region is CASSVRRDGHEQYF. For the CDR3, the DNA is TGTGCCAGCAGCGTCCGCCGGGACGGGCACGAGCAGTACTTC.

There are a few counts of this clonotype. This rearrangement joins TRBV4-3 to TRBJ2-3; D ambiguous. The V end was cut by 0 bases, the J end by 1 base, with 8 bases between. CDR1 LGHNA and CDR2 YSLEER come from the germline V gene. The CDR3 contains 15 residues. The CDR3, as DNA: TGCGCCAGCAGCCAAGATTTGGCGGGCACAGATACGCAGTATTTT. Amino acid sequence: CASSQDLAGTDTQYF.

This clonotype was counted between two and nine times. The V gene is TRBV20-1, the J gene TRBJ2-3; TRBD1 matches at 7 bases. The length of the CDR3 is 17 residues. The V gene's germline CDR1 is DFQATT and CDR2 SNEGSKA (reference sequence). The V and J ends lost 6 bases and 6 bases, in that order; junction bases with no gene match: 21. The CDR3 here is CSATYMDRSTGWDTQYF. The CDR3 DNA sequence: TGCAGTGCCACTTATATGGACAGGAGCACAGGTTGGGATACGCAGTATTTT.

This chain links TRBV6-2 or TRBV6-3 with TRBJ2-1; 8 bases are shared with TRBD2. V was pared by 0 bases and J by 12 bases, with 13 bases of the junction left unmatched. CDR3 length equals 16 residues. Germline CDR1 and CDR2: MNHEY and SVGEGT. This CDR3 is CASSYSYGGAPYGQFF. The CDR3, as DNA: TGTGCCAGCAGTTACTCGTACGGGGGGGCTCCCTATGGGCAGTTCTTC.

This clonotype came up a few times. The chain joins TRBV25-1 to TRBJ1-4; 7 bases map to TRBD1. V dropped 5 bases and J dropped 0; count of bases not matched to a gene: 3. The CDR3 loop spans 15 amino acids. Germline CDR1 MGHDK, CDR2 SYGVNS. CDR3 loop: CASSRQGATNEKLFF. The DNA for the CDR3 is TGTGCCAGCAGTCGTCAGGGGGCAACTAATGAAAAACTGTTTTTT.

CDR3 in DNA: TGCAGTGCTGAACGGGGGACTAATGAAAAACTGTTTTTT. This gives the protein CSAERGTNEKLFF. This chain joins TRBV20-1 and TRBJ1-4; D possibly corresponds to TRBD1 (5 bases). Germline V gives CDR1 DFQATT, CDR2 SNEGSKA (reference sequence). The CDR3 sequence is 13 residues long. V lost 5 bases to trimming and J lost 2 bases, with 9 bases between them.

The V and J genes are TRBV6-2 or TRBV6-3 and TRBJ2-4; 8 nucleotides align to TRBD1. The DNA end is more similar to TRBJ2-7, so the J call may be wrong. Germline CDR1 reads MNHEY; CDR2 reads SVGEGT. The CDR3 consists of 15 residues. CDR3: CASSYHNRGAGEQYF. The CDR3 DNA reads TGTGCCAGCAGTTATCACAACAGGGGGGCTGGCGAGCAGTACTTC.

This clonotype has more than one count but fewer than ten. V gene TRBV11-2 combines with J gene TRBJ1-5, with D unclear. Between the trimmed V and J ends, which lost 1 base and 2 bases, there was a span of 12 bases. The CDR3 has 16 residues. Looked up from germline, CDR1 is SGHAT and CDR2 is FQNNGV. CDR3: CASSLGVGIGNQPQHF. CDR3 DNA sequence: TGTGCCAGCAGCTTAGGTGTGGGGATTGGCAATCAGCCCCAGCATTTT.

Only a few counts were recorded for this clonotype. The rearrangement joins TRBV7-2 to TRBJ2-6; TRBD2 matches at 7 bases. CDR1 is SGHTA, CDR2 FQGNSA, per germline. V lost 5 bases, J lost 2 bases, and 6 bases stayed unmatched. CDR3 length: 16 residues. CDR3 nucleotides: TGTGCCAGCAGCCGCTCTGGGGGGGCTGGGGCCAACGTCCTGACTTTC. Amino acids: CASSRSGGAGANVLTF.

In regard to this clonotype: A junction end diverges from the germline sequence, so it may reflect a read error. The CDR3 loop reads CASSPRTGEHQETQYF. CDR3 DNA sequence: TGTGCTAGCAGCCCTCGGACAGGGGAACACCAAGAGACCCAGTACTTC. The J gene is TRBJ2-5, the V gene TRBV7-7, with TRBD1 matching over 9 bases. The CDR3 runs to 16 residues. Germline V gene data show CDR1 as SSHAT and CDR2 as FNYEAQ (reference sequence).

Many counts were recorded for this clonotype. The CDR3 nucleotides read TGTGCCAGCAGTTACTCGTTAGCAGGGCAAGAGACCCAGTACTTC. Protein sequence: CASSYSLAGQETQYF. The chain carries TRBV6-5 and TRBJ2-5; D may be TRBD1 (5 bases). V was clipped by 0 bases and J by 2 bases, with 10 bases between them. CDR1 is MNHEY, CDR2 SVGAGI, per germline. CDR3 size: 15 residues.

J is TRBJ2-1 and V is TRBV18, with D possibly matching TRBD1 (5 bases). Trimming stripped 1 base from V and 2 bases from J, with 12 bases between. CDR1 and CDR2 from the germline V gene are KGHSH and LQKENI. The CDR3 totals 16 residues. The CDR3 reads CASSPLAGNAYNEQFF. The CDR3 bases are TGTGCCAGCTCACCACTCGCAGGGAATGCCTACAATGAGCAGTTCTTC.

The genes are TRBV28 and TRBJ1-5; 7 bases are a match to TRBD1. The germline V gene has CDR1 MDHEN and CDR2 SYDVKM. The CDR3 contains 14 residues. J was trimmed by 9 bases and V by 5 bases; bases with no gene match: 10. Here the CDR3 reads CASSQTGVDRPQHF. Here the CDR3 DNA reads TGTGCCAGCAGTCAAACAGGGGTGGATCGGCCCCAGCATTTT.

This clonotype was counted between two and nine times. The chain employs TRBV4-3 and TRBJ2-7, with TRBD2 matching 8 bases. After removal of 3 bases from V and 2 bases from J, the junction contained 6 bases not matched to a gene. The CDR3 spans 15 residues. Looked up from germline, CDR1 is LGHNA and CDR2 is YSLEER. CDR3 loop: CASSHRTSGTYEQYF. CDR3 nucleotide sequence: TGCGCCAGCAGCCACCGAACTAGCGGAACCTACGAGCAGTACTTC.

This clonotype was seen more than once but under ten times. The CDR3 region has the DNA TGCAGCGTTGAAGATCCTCGCGGGGGGAGCGATACGCAGTATTTT. It codes for CSVEDPRGGSDTQYF. V is TRBV29-1 and J is TRBJ2-3; TRBD2 matches 8 bases. The ends lost 0 bases at V and 6 bases at J; junction bases unmatched: 8. Germline CDR1 is SQVTM and CDR2 is ANQGSEA. The CDR3 contains 15 residues.

The chain recombines TRBV5-4 with TRBJ2-1; 8 positions match TRBD2. V trimming: 0 bases; J trimming: 7 bases; junction bases outside the gene matches: 15. The length of the CDR3 is 18 residues. CDR1 and CDR2 (germline): SGHNT, YYREEE (reference sequence). The CDR3 DNA reads TGTGCCAGCAGCTTGGCCAACGGGGGGGCAGTTATGTGGAATGAGCAGTTCTTC. Protein sequence: CASSLANGGAVMWNEQFF. Using reference TRBV5-4 and TRBJ2-1 for the parts outside the CDR3, the full variable domain is ETGVTQSPTHLIKTRGQQVTLRCSSQSGHNTVSWYQQALGQGPQFIFQYYREEENGRGNFPPRFSGLQFPNYSSELNVNALELDDSALYLCASSLANGGAVMWNEQFFGPGTRLTVL.

The genes are TRBV28 and TRBJ2-7; D call uncertain. The germline CDR1 and CDR2 sequences are MDHEN and SYDVKM. The CDR3 is made up of 13 amino acids. V was trimmed by 4 bases and J by 2 bases, leaving 9 bases between them. This CDR3 is CASSSPVTYEQYF. CDR3 DNA: TGTGCCAGCAGTTCGCCCGTAACCTACGAGCAGTACTTC.

This clonotype was seen repeatedly, ten times or more. The V call is TRBV5-1, the J call TRBJ2-1; D is unclear. Germline loops: CDR1 SGHRS, CDR2 YFSETQ. V was clipped by 4 bases and J by 3 bases, with 14 bases between them. This CDR3 has 15 residues. The CDR3 reads CASSVDADGYNEQFF. The CDR3, as DNA: TGCGCCAGCAGCGTGGACGCCGACGGCTACAATGAGCAGTTCTTC.

This clonotype appeared once. The V gene is TRBV5-1, the J gene TRBJ2-3; possibly TRBD2 for D (6 bases). Trimming took off 7 bases at V and 3 bases at J, with 18 bases between the two ends. Germline-derived CDR1 and CDR2 are SGHRS and YFSETQ. This CDR3 has 15 residues. The CDR3, as DNA: TGCGCCAGCGTTCTCTCCCTAGCGCAGACAGATACGCAGTATTTT. Its protein is CASVLSLAQTDTQYF.

The chain recombines TRBV5-1 with TRBJ2-1; D remains ambiguous. Trimming left V 0 bases short and J 6 bases short, with 16 bases between. Germline V gene lookup returns CDR1 SGHRS and CDR2 YFSETQ. The CDR3 consists of 16 residues. CDR3 in amino acids: CASSLEPPLRGNEQFF. As DNA, the CDR3 is TGCGCCAGCAGCTTGGAGCCGCCACTCAGAGGCAATGAGCAGTTCTTC.

This clonotype was observed a handful of times. The gene calls are TRBV6-2 or TRBV6-3 and TRBJ2-4; TRBD1 matches 7 bases. CDR1 is MNHEY and CDR2 is SVGEGT in the germline V gene. V dropped 7 bases and J dropped 7; count of bases not matched to a gene: 13. The CDR3 totals 15 residues. The CDR3 DNA sequence: TGTGCCAGCACTCTCCATAAAGGGGGCAGGAACATTCAGTACTTC. Encoded protein: CASTLHKGGRNIQYF.

This chain links TRBV5-1 with TRBJ1-6; D is perhaps TRBD1 (5 bases). The germline gives CDR1 SGHRS, CDR2 YFSETQ. V was trimmed by 3 bases and J by 0 bases, leaving 13 bases between them. The CDR3 runs 17 residues. The CDR3 DNA sequence: TGCGCCAGCAGCTCGGAGCCAGGGAGCTCCTATAATTCACCCCTCCACTTT. This sequence encodes CASSSEPGSSYNSPLHF.